Reported below is one TCR beta chain. Its target is unknown. PCR employed 60 Vbeta and 13 Jbeta primers. TCRdb's table, derived via immunoSEQ multiplex PCR, lists solely in-frame clones and lacks some. The sample holds 100,000 to 150,000 clones; around 76% are singletons and the top ten take around 28%. The V gene lost 0 bases and the J gene lost 4 bases, with 19 bases spanning the gap. Germline V gene sequence: CDR1 ENHRY, CDR2 SYGVKD. The CDR3 sequence is 17 residues long. This entry comes from a study of cytomegalovirus exposure and HLA in healthy donors. Study conclusions and caveats: Investigators reported around 150 TCR beta chains as tied to cytomegalovirus. Immune exposure data for these donors was limited to CMV serostatus. In a later analysis, most CMV-associated TCR beta chains appeared HLA-restricted.

This chain joins TRBV10-3 and TRBJ2-7; D might be TRBD1 (7 bases). The receptor was derived from a man in his sixties in good health and CMV-seropositive. Sequenced input: PBMCs. CDR3 DNA sequence: TGTGCCATCAGTGAGTCGACGAGGGGGCAGGGGAGGTACGAGCAGTACTTC. It codes for CAISESTRGQGRYEQYF.